A selection of T cell receptor beta chains follows, all from one sample in a study of cytomegalovirus exposure and HLA in healthy donors. TCRdb's table, derived via immunoSEQ multiplex PCR, lists solely in-frame clones and lacks some. The table lists approximately 100,000 clones, about four fifths of them singletons. What was sequenced was PBMCs. These receptor sequences come from a woman in her 40s in good health and CMV-seropositive. CDR3s include the opening cysteine and the closing phenylalanine or tryptophan. D genes are given only for firm matches. Size tells how often a clone was seen (once, few, many) or the class of an expanded clone, and some rows leave it out.

TRBV6-5	-	14	TRBJ1-3	once	CASSSTGFGNTIYF	TGTGCCAGCAGCAGCACAGGGTTTGGAAACACCATATATTTT
TRBV7-2	-	14	TRBJ2-7	-	CASSTGRKHYEQYF	TGTGCCAGCAGTACGGGGAGAAAGCACTACGAGCAGTACTTC
TRBV5-8	TRBD1	15	TRBJ2-3	-	CASSRGQGAADTQYF	TGTGCCAGCAGCCGGGGACAGGGGGCAGCAGATACGCAGTATTTT
TRBV30	TRBD2	19	TRBJ2-6	-	CAWSVQSGRSPSGANVLTF	TGTGCCTGGAGTGTACAGAGCGGGAGGTCTCCCTCTGGGGCCAACGTCCTGACTTTC
TRBV21-1	-	19	TRBJ2-1	few	CASSKSPRRRTSAYNEQFF	TGTGCCAGCAGCAAAAGTCCCCGCCGACGGACTAGCGCCTACAATGAGCAGTTCTTC
TRBV25-1	TRBD1	15	TRBJ1-1	few	CASSDPRTGDTEAFF	TGTGCCAGCAGTGATCCCCGGACAGGGGACACTGAAGCTTTCTTT
TRBV9	-	15	TRBJ2-7	-	CASSVEGGPSYEQYF	TGTGCCAGCAGCGTAGAAGGGGGACCGTCCTACGAGCAGTACTTC
TRBV20-1	-	10	TRBJ2-7	-	CSAGGCEQYF	TGCAGTGCTGGGGGGTGCGAGCAGTACTTC
TRBV6-6	TRBD2	13	TRBJ2-7	-	CATGLASIYEQYF	TGTGCCACCGGACTAGCATCTATCTACGAGCAGTACTTC
TRBV5-1	-	16	TRBJ1-6	-	CASRLGPNADNSPLHF	TGCGCCAGCAGATTGGGGCCGAACGCTGATAATTCACCCCTCCACTTT
TRBV28	TRBD2	16	TRBJ2-1	-	CASSAIAGASYNEQFF	TGTGCCAGCAGCGCGATAGCGGGCGCTTCTTACAATGAGCAGTTCTTC
TRBV6-1	TRBD2	15	TRBJ2-5	few	CASSEFSGSQETQYF	TGTGCCAGCAGTGAATTCAGCGGGAGTCAGGAGACCCAGTACTTC
TRBV18	-	14	TRBJ2-3	-	CASSLSGGTDTQYF	TGTGCCAGCTCACTATCGGGGGGCACAGATACGCAGTATTTT
TRBV19	-	17	TRBJ2-2	few	CASSSPPGVSNTGELFF	TGTGCCAGTAGTAGCCCCCCGGGGGTATCGAACACCGGGGAGCTGTTTTTT
TRBV2	-	13	TRBJ2-4	few	CASSDGRGNIQYF	TGTGCCAGCAGTGACGGTAGGGGGAACATTCAGTACTTC
TRBV6-6	-	15	TRBJ1-3	-	CASSYSDSRRNTIYF	TGTGCCAGCAGTTACTCCGACAGTCGAAGAAACACCATATATTTT
TRBV10-3	-	13	TRBJ1-1	-	CAIRGDTYTEAFF	TGTGCCATCAGGGGTGACACCTACACTGAAGCTTTCTTT
TRBV6-1	-	14	TRBJ2-1	-	CASSQAGSYNEQFF	TGTGCCAGCAGTCAGGCCGGTTCCTACAATGAGCAGTTCTTC
TRBV5-1	TRBD2	16	TRBJ2-5	once	CASSPMVGGSQETQYF	TGCGCCAGCAGCCCCATGGTTGGCGGGAGCCAAGAGACCCAGTACTTC
TRBV7-9	-	15	TRBJ2-1	-	CASSPRGGEGNEQFF	TGTGCCAGCAGCCCAAGAGGAGGGGAAGGGAATGAGCAGTTCTTC
TRBV28	TRBD1	16	TRBJ2-2	-	CASSSLGGGNTGELFF	TGTGCCAGCAGTTCGTTAGGGGGCGGGAACACCGGGGAGCTGTTTTTT
TRBV5-1	TRBD2	16	TRBJ2-1	-	CASSLGSGSSYNEQFF	TGCGCCAGCAGCTTGGGGAGCGGGAGCTCCTACAATGAGCAGTTCTTC
TRBV11-2	-	14	TRBJ2-7	-	CASSLEAGPYEQYF	TGTGCCAGCAGCTTAGAAGCGGGCCCCTACGAGCAGTACTTC
TRBV30	TRBD1	13	TRBJ1-4	-	CAWGDRAGEKLFF	TGTGCCTGGGGGGACAGGGCGGGTGAAAAACTGTTTTTT
TRBV10-3	-	14	TRBJ2-7	few	CAISERTPTYEQYF	TGTGCCATCAGTGAGAGGACTCCAACCTACGAGCAGTACTTC
TRBV9	TRBD1	15	TRBJ1-2	-	CASSVGGTGPYGYTF	TGTGCCAGCAGCGTAGGGGGGACAGGCCCATATGGCTACACCTTC
TRBV18	TRBD1	17	TRBJ1-2	-	CASSPRSGQAQNYGYTF	TGTGCCAGCTCACCAAGGTCCGGACAGGCCCAAAACTATGGCTACACCTTC
TRBV30	-	13	TRBJ2-6	-	CAWGTPGANVLTF	TGTGCCTGGGGGACACCTGGGGCCAACGTCCTGACTTTC
TRBV5-8	TRBD1	13	TRBJ1-1	-	CASSGDRGAEAFF	TGTGCCAGCAGCGGTGACAGGGGCGCTGAAGCTTTCTTT
TRBV5-1	TRBD2	16	TRBJ2-7	-	CASSLARTSGFYEQYF	TGCGCCAGCAGCTTGGCCCGGACTAGCGGTTTTTACGAGCAGTACTTC
TRBV5-8	TRBD1	16	TRBJ2-5	-	CASSLASGTGDETQYF	TGTGCCAGCAGCTTGGCGAGCGGGACAGGGGACGAGACCCAGTACTTC
TRBV19	TRBD1	15	TRBJ2-2	-	CASFDRGADTGELFF	TGTGCCAGTTTTGACAGGGGCGCGGACACCGGGGAGCTGTTTTTT
TRBV10-3	-	12	TRBJ2-1	-	CAISESASEQFF	TGTGCCATCAGTGAGTCCGCGAGTGAGCAGTTCTTC
TRBV14	-	15	TRBJ2-1	-	CASSQGMSGYNEQFF	TGTGCCAGCAGCCAAGGAATGTCGGGCTACAATGAGCAGTTCTTC
TRBV5-1	-	14	TRBJ1-6	-	CASSLRGGDSPLHF	TGCGCCAGCAGCCTCCGGGGGGGGGATTCACCCCTCCACTTT
TRBV27	TRBD2	15	TRBJ2-3	-	CASSRGLASTDTQYF	TGTGCCAGCAGCCGGGGACTAGCTAGCACAGATACGCAGTATTTT
TRBV5-4	TRBD1	15	TRBJ2-1	many	CASSQGGAAGNEQFF	TGTGCCAGCAGCCAAGGGGGCGCGGCAGGAAATGAGCAGTTCTTC
TRBV13	-	14	TRBJ1-3	-	CASSSDNSGNTIYF	TGTGCCAGCAGCTCGGACAACTCTGGAAACACCATATATTTT
TRBV6-6	TRBD2	16	TRBJ2-3	-	CASRGTSGRLVDTQYF	TGTGCCAGCAGGGGGACTAGCGGGAGGTTGGTAGATACGCAGTATTTT
TRBV19	TRBD1	16	TRBJ1-4	-	CASSTGQGGRNEKLFF	TGTGCCAGTAGTACCGGACAGGGCGGACGGAATGAAAAACTGTTTTTT
TRBV20-1	TRBD1	11	TRBJ1-2	-	CSAPRDSRRTF	TGCAGTGCCCCCAGGGACAGCCGTCGGACCTTC
TRBV27	-	11	TRBJ2-7	few	CASSSPYEQYF	TGTGCCAGCAGCTCCCCCTACGAGCAGTACTTC
TRBV6-1	-	11	TRBJ1-5	few	CASSEVAAQHF	TGTGCCAGCAGTGAAGTGGCGGCCCAGCATTTT
TRBV10-1	-	16	TRBJ2-3	few	CASSGIFEERIDTQYF	TGCGCCAGCAGTGGAATTTTCGAGGAGAGGATCGATACGCAGTATTTT
TRBV5-1	-	14	TRBJ2-5	-	CASSYERQWETQYF	TGCGCCAGCAGCTACGAAAGACAATGGGAGACCCAGTACTTC
TRBV27	-	15	TRBJ1-5	-	CASSARTNSNQPQHF	TGTGCCAGCAGTGCGCGGACAAATAGCAATCAGCCCCAGCATTTT
TRBV6-1	-	15	TRBJ2-3	-	CASSLQWGGTDTQYF	TGTGCCAGCAGCCTTCAATGGGGGGGCACAGATACGCAGTATTTT
TRBV2	-	11	TRBJ2-7	-	CASSDTYEQYF	TGTGCCAGCAGTGACACCTACGAGCAGTACTTC
TRBV2	-	15	TRBJ1-3	-	CASSEPPSSGNTIYF	TGTGCCAGCAGTGAACCCCCGAGCTCTGGAAACACCATATATTTT